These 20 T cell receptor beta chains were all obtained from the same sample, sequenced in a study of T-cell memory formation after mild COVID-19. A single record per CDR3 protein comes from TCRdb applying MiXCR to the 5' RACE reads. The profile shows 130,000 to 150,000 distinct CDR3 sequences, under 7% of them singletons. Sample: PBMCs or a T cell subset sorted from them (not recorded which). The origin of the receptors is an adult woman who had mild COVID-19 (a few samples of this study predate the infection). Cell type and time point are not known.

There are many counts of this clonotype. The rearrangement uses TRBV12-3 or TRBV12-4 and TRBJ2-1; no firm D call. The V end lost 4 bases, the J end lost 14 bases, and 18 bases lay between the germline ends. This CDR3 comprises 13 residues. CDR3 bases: TGTGCCAGCAGTTCGCCTGGCGGCAAGGCCGAGTTCTTC. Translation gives CASSSPGGKAEFF.

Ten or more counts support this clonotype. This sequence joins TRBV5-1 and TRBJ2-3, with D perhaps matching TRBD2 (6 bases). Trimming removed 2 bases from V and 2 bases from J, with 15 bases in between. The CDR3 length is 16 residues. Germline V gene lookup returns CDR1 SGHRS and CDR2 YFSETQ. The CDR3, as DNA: TGCGCCAGCAGCTTAGGCACTAGCTCTGACACAGATACGCAGTATTTT. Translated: CASSLGTSSDTDTQYF. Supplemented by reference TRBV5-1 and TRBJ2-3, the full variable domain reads KAGVTQTPRYLIKTRGQQVTLSCSPISGHRSVSWYQQTPGQGLQFLFEYFSETQRNKGNFPGRFSGRQFSNSRSEMNVSTLELGDSALYLCASSLGTSSDTDTQYFGPGTRLTVL.

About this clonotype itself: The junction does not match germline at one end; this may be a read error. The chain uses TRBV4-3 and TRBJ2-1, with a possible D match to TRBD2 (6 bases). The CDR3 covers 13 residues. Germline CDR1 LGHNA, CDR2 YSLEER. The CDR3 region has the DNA TGCTCCAGCAGCCAAGACGGAGGGAATGAGCAGTTCTTC. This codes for CSSSQDGGNEQFF.

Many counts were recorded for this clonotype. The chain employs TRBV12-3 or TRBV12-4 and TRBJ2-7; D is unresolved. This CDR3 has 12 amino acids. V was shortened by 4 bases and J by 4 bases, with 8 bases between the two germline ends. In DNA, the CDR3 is TGTGCCAGCAGTTGGTTAGGGTACGAGCAGTACTTC. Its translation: CASSWLGYEQYF.

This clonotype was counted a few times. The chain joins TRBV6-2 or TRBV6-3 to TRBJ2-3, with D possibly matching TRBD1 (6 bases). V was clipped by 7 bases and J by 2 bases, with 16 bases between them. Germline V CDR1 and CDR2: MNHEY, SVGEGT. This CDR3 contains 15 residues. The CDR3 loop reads CASKKTDSLTDTQYF. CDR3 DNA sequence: TGTGCCAGCAAGAAAACGGACAGCCTCACAGATACGCAGTATTTT.

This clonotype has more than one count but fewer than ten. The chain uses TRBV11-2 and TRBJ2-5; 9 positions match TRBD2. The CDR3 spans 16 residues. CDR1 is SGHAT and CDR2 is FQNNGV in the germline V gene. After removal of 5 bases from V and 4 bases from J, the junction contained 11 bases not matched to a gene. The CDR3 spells CASSQSGLAKGETQYF. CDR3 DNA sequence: TGTGCCAGCAGCCAAAGCGGACTAGCGAAAGGAGAGACCCAGTACTTC.

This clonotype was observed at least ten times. The CDR3 bases are TGTGCCAGCAGCTTAGATCCTTTAGCAGGGGACGGCTACACCTTC. The encoded protein is CASSLDPLAGDGYTF. V gene TRBV11-2 combines with J gene TRBJ1-2; D might be TRBD1 (6 bases). This CDR3 is 15 amino acids long. The ends were cut back, 0 bases at V and 8 bases at J, with 16 bases in the middle. The germline gives CDR1 SGHAT, CDR2 FQNNGV. Full variable domain (remainder filled in from reference TRBV11-2 and TRBJ1-2): EAGVAQSPRYKIIEKRQSVAFWCNPISGHATLYWYQQILGQGPKLLIQFQNNGVVDDSQLPKDRFSAERLKGVDSTLKIQPAKLEDSAVYLCASSLDPLAGDGYTFGSGTRLTVV.

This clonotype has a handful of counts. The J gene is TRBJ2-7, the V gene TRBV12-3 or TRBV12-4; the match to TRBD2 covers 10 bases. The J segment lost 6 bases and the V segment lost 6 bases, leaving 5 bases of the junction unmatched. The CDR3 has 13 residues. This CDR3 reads CASRLAGPVEQYF. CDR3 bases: TGTGCCAGCAGACTAGCGGGACCTGTCGAGCAGTACTTC.

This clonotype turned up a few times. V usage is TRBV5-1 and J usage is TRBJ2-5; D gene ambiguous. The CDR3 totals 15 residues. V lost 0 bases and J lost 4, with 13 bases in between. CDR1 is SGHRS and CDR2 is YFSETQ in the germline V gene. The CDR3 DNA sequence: TGCGCCAGCAGCTTGGCGGACCCGGGCGGAGAGACCCAGTACTTC. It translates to CASSLADPGGETQYF.

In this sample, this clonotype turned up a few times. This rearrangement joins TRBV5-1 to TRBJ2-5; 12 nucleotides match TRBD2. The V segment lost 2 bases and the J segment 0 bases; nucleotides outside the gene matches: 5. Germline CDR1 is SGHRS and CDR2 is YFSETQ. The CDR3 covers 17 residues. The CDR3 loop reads CASSFASGGAYQETQYF. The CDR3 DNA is TGCGCCAGCAGCTTCGCTAGCGGGGGGGCCTACCAAGAGACCCAGTACTTC.

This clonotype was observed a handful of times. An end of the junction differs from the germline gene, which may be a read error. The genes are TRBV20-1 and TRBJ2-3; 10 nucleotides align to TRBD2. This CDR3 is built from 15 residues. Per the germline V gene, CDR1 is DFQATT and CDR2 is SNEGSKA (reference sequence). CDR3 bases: TGCAGTGCTTATAAGCGGGGGGGGTTTACAGATACACAGTATTTT. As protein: CSAYKRGGFTDTQYF.

This CDR3 is CASSYGQGFYEQYF. The CDR3 coding sequence is TGTGCCAGCAGTTACGGACAGGGGTTCTACGAGCAGTACTTC. This sequence joins TRBV6-2 or TRBV6-3 and TRBJ2-7, with 9 bases aligning to TRBD1. Germline values: CDR1 MNHEY, CDR2 SVGEGT. The CDR3 is made up of 14 amino acids. Trimming at V came to 2 bases and at J to 3 bases, leaving 2 bases not matched to a gene.

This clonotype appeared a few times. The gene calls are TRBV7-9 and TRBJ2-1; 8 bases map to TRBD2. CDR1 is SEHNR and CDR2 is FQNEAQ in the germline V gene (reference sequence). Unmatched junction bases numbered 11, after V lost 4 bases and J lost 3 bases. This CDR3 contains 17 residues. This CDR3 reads CASSSRGGLGFYNEQFF. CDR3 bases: TGTGCCAGCAGCTCCCGAGGGGGACTAGGTTTCTACAATGAGCAGTTCTTC.

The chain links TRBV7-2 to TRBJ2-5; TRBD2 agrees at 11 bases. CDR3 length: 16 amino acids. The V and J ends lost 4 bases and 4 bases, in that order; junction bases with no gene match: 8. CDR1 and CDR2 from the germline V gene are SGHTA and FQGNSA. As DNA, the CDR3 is TGTGCCAGCAGCTCCCGCGGAACTAGCGGGAGAGAGACCCAGTACTTC. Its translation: CASSSRGTSGRETQYF. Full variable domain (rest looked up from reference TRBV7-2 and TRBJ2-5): GAGVSQSPSNKVTEKGKDVELRCDPISGHTALYWYRQSLGQGLEFLIYFQGNSAPDKSGLPSDRFSAERTGGSVSTLTIQRTQQEDSAVYLCASSSRGTSGRETQYFGPGTRLLVL.

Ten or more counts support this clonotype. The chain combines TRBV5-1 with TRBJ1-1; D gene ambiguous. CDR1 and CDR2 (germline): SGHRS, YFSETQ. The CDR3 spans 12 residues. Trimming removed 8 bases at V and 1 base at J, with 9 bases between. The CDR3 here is CASRRPNTEAFF. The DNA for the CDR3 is TGCGCCAGTAGGCGCCCGAACACTGAAGCTTTCTTT. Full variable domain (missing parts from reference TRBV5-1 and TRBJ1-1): KAGVTQTPRYLIKTRGQQVTLSCSPISGHRSVSWYQQTPGQGLQFLFEYFSETQRNKGNFPGRFSGRQFSNSRSEMNVSTLELGDSALYLCASRRPNTEAFFGQGTRLTVV.

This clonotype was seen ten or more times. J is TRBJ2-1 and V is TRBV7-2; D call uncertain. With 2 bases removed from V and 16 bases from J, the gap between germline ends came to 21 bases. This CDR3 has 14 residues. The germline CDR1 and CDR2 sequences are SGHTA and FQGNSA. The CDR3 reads CASSLPASRGIFFF. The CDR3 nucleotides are TGTGCCAGCAGCTTACCCGCCTCCAGAGGAATCTTTTTCTTC. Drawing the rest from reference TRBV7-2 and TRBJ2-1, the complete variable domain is GAGVSQSPSNKVTEKGKDVELRCDPISGHTALYWYRQSLGQGLEFLIYFQGNSAPDKSGLPSDRFSAERTGGSVSTLTIQRTQQEDSAVYLCASSLPASRGIFFFGPGTRLTVL.

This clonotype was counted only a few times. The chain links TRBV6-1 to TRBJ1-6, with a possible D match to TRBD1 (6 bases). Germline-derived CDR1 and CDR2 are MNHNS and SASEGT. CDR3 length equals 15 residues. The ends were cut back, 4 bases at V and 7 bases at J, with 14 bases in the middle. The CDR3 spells CASSVPTGLNSPLHF. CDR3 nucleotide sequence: TGTGCCAGCAGTGTCCCCACAGGGCTGAATTCACCCCTCCACTTT.

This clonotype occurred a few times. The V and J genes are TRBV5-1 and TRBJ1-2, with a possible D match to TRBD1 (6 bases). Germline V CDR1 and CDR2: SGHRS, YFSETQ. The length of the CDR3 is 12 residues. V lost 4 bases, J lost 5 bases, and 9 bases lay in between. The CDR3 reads CASSPQGYGYTF. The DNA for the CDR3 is TGCGCCAGCAGCCCACAGGGATATGGCTACACCTTC.

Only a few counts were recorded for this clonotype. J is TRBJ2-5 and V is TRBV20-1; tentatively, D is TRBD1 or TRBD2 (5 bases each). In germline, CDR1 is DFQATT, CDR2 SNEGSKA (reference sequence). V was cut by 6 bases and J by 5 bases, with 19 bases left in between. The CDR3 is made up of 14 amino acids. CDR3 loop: CSAFLRRGEETQYF. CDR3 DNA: TGCAGTGCCTTCCTGCGCAGAGGGGAGGAGACCCAGTACTTC.

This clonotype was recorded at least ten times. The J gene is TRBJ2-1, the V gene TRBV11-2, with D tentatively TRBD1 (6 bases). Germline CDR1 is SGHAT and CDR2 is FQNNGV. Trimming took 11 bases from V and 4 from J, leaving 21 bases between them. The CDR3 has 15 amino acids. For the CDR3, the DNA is TGTGCCGTCACTTCGCGACCAGGGGAATACAATGAGCAGTTCTTC. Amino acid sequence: CAVTSRPGEYNEQFF.